The T cell receptor beta chain under discussion was sequenced for a study of T cells in Graves' hyperthyroidism and ophthalmopathy. Overall study results and limits: Most clonotypes that expanded in the thyroid above 0.001 also showed up in blood.

The count of this clonotype is one. Its specificity is not known. RNA transcripts were the template for amplifying TCR beta CDR3 regions. First-round RT-PCR of the TCR CDR3 relied on the HTBI primer set. TCRdb processed the multiplex PCR reads anew with MiXCR; each CDR3 protein has one entry. Among a few hundred thousand distinct CDR3 sequences, roughly 46% were seen once, and the ten largest hold more than 7.5%. The germline V gene encodes CDR1 LNHDA and CDR2 SQIVND (reference sequence). The V segment lost 0 bases and the J segment 0 bases; nucleotides outside the gene matches: 4. The CDR3 has 17 amino acids.

The gene calls are TRBV19 and TRBJ2-1, with TRBD2 matching 8 bases. Sequences were obtained from peripheral blood or thyroid tissue (not recorded which). The receptor was isolated from a woman younger than 35 with Graves' hyperthyroidism. CDR3 amino acids: CASSIDGAGVSYNEQFF. The CDR3 DNA follows: TGTGCCAGTAGTATAGACGGAGCGGGGGTCTCCTACAATGAGCAGTTCTTC. The variable domain in full, completed from reference TRBV19 and TRBJ2-1, reads DGGITQSPKYLFRKEGQNVTLSCEQNLNHDAMYWYRQDPGQGLRLIYYSQIVNDFQKGDIAEGYSVSREKKESFPLTVTSAQKNPTAFYLCASSIDGAGVSYNEQFFGPGTRLTVL.